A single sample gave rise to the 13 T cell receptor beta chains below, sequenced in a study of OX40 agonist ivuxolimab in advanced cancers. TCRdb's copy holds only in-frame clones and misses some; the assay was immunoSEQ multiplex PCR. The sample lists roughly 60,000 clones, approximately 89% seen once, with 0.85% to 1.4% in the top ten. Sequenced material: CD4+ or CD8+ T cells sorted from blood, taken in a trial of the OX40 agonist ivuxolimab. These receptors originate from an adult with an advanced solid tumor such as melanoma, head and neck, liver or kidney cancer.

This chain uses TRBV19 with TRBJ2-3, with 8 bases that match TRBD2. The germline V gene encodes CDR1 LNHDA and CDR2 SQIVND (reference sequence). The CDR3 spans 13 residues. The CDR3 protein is CATSREGQHTQYF. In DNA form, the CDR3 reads TGTGCAACAAGTCGGGAGGGGCAGCATACGCAGTATTTT.

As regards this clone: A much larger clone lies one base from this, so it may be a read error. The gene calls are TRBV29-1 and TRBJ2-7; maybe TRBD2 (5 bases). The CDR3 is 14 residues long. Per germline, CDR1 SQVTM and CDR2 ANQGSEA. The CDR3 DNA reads TGCAGCGTTGAGGATCCGGACTTATACCACGAGCGGTACTTC. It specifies CSVEDPDLYHERYF.

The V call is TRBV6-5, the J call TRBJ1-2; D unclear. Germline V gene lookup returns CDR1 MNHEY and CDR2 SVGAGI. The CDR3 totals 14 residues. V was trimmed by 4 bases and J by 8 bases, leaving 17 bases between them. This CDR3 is CASSLKTPLGGYTF. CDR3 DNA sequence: TGTGCCAGCAGTTTAAAGACGCCTCTGGGCGGCTACACCTTC.

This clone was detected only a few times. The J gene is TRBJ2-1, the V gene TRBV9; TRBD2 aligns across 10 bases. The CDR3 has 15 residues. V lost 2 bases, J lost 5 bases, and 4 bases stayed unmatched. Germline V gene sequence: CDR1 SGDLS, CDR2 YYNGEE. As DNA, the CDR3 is TGTGCCAGCAGCGTCCTAGCGGGAGTAGACAATGAGCAGTTCTTC. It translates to CASSVLAGVDNEQFF.

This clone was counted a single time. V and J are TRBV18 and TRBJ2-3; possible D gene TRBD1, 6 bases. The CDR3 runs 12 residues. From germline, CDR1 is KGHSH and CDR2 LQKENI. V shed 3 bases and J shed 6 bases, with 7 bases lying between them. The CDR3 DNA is TGTGCCAGCTCACCCCAGGGGGATACGCAGTATTTT. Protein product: CASSPQGDTQYF.

Written as DNA, the CDR3 is TGTGCCAGCATTGGCTCTGGCTACACCTTC. Its protein is CASIGSGYTF. This chain uses TRBV6-6 with TRBJ1-2, with D hard to call. V shed 7 bases and J shed 7 bases, with 7 bases lying between them. There are 10 residues in the CDR3. Germline V gene lookup returns CDR1 MNHNY and CDR2 SVGAGI (reference sequence).

The CDR3 bases are TGCGCCAGCAGTGAGTCGTACCGGGACCTCTGGACTAGCGGGGGGAATAAAAACATTCAGTACTTC. As protein: CASSESYRDLWTSGGNKNIQYF. The chain carries TRBV10-1 and TRBJ2-4; 14 bases align to TRBD2. Germline lookup yields CDR1 WNHNN and CDR2 SYGVQD (reference sequence). This CDR3 region has 22 residues. V shed 0 bases and J 4 bases; nucleotides not matched to a gene: 17.

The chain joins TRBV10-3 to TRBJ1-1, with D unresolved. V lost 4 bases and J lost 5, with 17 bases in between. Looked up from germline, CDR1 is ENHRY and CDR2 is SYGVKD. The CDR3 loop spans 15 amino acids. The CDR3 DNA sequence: TGTGCCATCAGTGTATCAGGTCGGGGAGAGACTGAAGCTTTCTTT. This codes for CAISVSGRGETEAFF.

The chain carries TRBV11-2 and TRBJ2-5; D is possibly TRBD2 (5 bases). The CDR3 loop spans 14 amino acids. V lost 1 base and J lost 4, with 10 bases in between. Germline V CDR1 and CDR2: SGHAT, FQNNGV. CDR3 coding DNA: TGTGCCAGCAGCTTAGGTCTAGCTAGAGAGACCCAGTACTTC. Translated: CASSLGLARETQYF. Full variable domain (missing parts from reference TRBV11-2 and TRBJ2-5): EAGVAQSPRYKIIEKRQSVAFWCNPISGHATLYWYQQILGQGPKLLIQFQNNGVVDDSQLPKDRFSAERLKGVDSTLKIQPAKLEDSAVYLCASSLGLARETQYFGPGTRLLVL.

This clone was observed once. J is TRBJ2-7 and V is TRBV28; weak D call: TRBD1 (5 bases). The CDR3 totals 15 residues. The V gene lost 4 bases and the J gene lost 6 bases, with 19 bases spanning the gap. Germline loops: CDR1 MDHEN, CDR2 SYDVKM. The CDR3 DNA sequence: TGTGCCAGCAGTTATCATTCAGGGTTAAATGGCGAGCAGTACTTC. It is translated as CASSYHSGLNGEQYF.

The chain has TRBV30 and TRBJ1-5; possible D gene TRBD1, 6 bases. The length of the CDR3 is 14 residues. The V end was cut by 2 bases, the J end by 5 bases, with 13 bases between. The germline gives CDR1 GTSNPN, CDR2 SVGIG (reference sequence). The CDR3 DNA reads TGTGCCTGGAGTTTAGGGGGAAGCGATCAGCCCCAGCATTTT. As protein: CAWSLGGSDQPQHF.

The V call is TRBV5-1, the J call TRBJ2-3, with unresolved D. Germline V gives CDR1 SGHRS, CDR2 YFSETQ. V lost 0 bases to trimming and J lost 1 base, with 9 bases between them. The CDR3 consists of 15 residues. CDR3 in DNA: TGCGCCAGCAGCTTGGGTGGGCAGGGCACAGATACGCAGTATTTT. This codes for CASSLGGQGTDTQYF.

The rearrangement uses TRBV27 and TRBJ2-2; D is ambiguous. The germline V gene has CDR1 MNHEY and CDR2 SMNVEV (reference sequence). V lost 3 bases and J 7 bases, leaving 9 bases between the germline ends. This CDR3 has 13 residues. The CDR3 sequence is CASSLRTGGELFF. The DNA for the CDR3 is TGTGCCAGCAGTTTGCGGACGGGCGGGGAGCTGTTTTTT.